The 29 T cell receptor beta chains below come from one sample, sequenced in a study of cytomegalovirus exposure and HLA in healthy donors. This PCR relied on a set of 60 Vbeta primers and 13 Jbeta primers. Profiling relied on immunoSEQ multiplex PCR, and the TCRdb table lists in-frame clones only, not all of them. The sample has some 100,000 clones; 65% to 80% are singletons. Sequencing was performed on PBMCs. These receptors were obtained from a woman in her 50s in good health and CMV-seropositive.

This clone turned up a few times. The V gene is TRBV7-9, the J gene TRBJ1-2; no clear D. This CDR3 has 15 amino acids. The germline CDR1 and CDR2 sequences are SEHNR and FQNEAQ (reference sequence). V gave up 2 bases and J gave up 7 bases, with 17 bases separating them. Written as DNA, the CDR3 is TGTGCCAGCAGCTTACTCCTCGGTGACTCCAGTGGCTACACCTTC. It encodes CASSLLLGDSSGYTF.

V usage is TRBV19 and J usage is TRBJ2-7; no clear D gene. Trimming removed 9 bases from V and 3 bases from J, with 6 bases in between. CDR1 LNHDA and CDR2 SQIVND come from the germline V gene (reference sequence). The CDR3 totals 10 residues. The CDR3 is CARFFYEQYF. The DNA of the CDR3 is TGTGCCAGATTCTTCTACGAGCAGTACTTC.

CDR3 nucleotides: TGTGCCAGCAGTTTCGGGACAGCTAATTCACCCCTCCACTTT. This sequence encodes CASSFGTANSPLHF. The chain carries TRBV2 and TRBJ1-6; the match to TRBD1 covers 7 bases. Germline V gives CDR1 SNHLY, CDR2 FYNNEI. V lost 5 bases, J lost 6 bases, and 4 bases stayed unmatched. The CDR3 covers 14 residues.

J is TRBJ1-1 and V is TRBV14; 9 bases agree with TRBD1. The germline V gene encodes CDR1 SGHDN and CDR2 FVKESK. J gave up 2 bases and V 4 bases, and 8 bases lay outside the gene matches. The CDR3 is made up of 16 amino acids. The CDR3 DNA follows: TGTGCCAGCAGCCGACCCGGGACAGGGTTTAACACTGAAGCTTTCTTT. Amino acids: CASSRPGTGFNTEAFF.

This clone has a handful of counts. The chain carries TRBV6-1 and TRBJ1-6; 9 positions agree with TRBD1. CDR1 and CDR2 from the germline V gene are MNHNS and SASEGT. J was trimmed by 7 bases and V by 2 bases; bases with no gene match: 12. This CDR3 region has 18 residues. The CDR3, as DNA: TGTGCCAGCAGTGAAAGGCCCACAGGGGGCGGTTTGAATTCACCCCTCCACTTT. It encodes CASSERPTGGGLNSPLHF.

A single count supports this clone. CDR3 loop: CASSQGQLNTGELFF. The CDR3 DNA reads TGCGCCAGCAGCCAAGGACAATTGAACACCGGGGAGCTGTTTTTT. The chain uses TRBV5-1 and TRBJ2-2; perhaps TRBD1 as D (5 bases). V lost 4 bases and J 1 base, leaving 11 bases between the germline ends. CDR1 is SGHRS and CDR2 is YFSETQ in the germline V gene. There are 15 residues in the CDR3.

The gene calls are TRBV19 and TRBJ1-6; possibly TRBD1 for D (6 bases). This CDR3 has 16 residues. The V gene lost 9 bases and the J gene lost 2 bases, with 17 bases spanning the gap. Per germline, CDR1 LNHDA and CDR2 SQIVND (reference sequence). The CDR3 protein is CASLEQGVTYNSPLHF. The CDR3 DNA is TGTGCCAGCCTCGAACAGGGTGTAACCTATAATTCACCCCTCCACTTT.

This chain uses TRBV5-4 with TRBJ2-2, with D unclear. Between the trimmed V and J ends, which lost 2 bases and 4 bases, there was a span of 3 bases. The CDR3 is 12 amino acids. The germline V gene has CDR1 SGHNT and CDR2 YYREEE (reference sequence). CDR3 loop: CASSFVTGELFF. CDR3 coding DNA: TGTGCCAGCAGCTTCGTCACCGGGGAGCTGTTTTTT.

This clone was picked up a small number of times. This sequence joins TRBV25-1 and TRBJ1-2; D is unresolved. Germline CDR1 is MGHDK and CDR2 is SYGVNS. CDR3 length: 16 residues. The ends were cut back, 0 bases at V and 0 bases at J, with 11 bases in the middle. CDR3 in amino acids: CASSEYAGKANYGYTF. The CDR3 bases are TGTGCCAGCAGTGAATATGCGGGGAAAGCTAACTATGGCTACACCTTC.

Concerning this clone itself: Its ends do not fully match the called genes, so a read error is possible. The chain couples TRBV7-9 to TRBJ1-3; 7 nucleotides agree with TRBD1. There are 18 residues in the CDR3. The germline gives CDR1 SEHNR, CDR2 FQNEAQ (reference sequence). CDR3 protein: CSSSLISPGQRSGNTIYF. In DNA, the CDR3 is TGTTCCAGCAGCTTGATTTCTCCGGGACAGCGCTCTGGAAACACCATATATTTT.

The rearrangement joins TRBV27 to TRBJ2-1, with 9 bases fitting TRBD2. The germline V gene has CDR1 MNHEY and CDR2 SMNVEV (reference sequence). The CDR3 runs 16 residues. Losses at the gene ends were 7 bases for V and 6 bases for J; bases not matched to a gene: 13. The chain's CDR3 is CASNPRAGGSTNEQFF. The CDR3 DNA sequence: TGTGCCAGCAATCCGAGAGCGGGAGGATCCACCAATGAGCAGTTCTTC.

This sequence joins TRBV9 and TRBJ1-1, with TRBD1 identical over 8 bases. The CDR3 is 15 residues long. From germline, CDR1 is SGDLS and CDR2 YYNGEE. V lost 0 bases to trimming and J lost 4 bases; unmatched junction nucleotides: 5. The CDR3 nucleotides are TGTGCCAGCAGCGTAGGCCCAGGGGGCCTCACTGAAGCTTTCTTT. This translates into CASSVGPGGLTEAFF.

The CDR3 DNA follows: TGTGCCAGCAGTTTCCTTGACAGGGTTCATAGCAATCAGCCCCAGCATTTT. Residues: CASSFLDRVHSNQPQHF. The J gene is TRBJ1-5, the V gene TRBV27; 7 nucleotides match TRBD1. The V and J ends lost 3 bases and 0 bases, in that order; junction bases with no gene match: 8. CDR1 and CDR2 (germline): MNHEY, SMNVEV (reference sequence). CDR3 length: 17 amino acids.

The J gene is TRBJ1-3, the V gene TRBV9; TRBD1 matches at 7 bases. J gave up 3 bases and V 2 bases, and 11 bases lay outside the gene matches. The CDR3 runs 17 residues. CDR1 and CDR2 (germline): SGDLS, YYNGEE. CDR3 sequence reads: CASSVPMTGSGGNTIYF. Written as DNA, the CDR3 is TGTGCCAGCAGCGTCCCTATGACAGGGTCCGGTGGAAACACCATATATTTT.

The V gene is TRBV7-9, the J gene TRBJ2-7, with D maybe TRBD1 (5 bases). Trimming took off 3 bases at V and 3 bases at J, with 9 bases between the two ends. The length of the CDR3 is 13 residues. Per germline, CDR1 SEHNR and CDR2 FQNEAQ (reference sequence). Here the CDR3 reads CASSLGPHYEQYF. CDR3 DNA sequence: TGTGCCAGCAGCTTGGGGCCGCACTACGAGCAGTACTTC. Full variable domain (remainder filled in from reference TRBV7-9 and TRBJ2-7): DTGVSQNPRHKITKRGQNVTFRCDPISEHNRLYWYRQTLGQGPEFLTYFQNEAQLEKSRLLSDRFSAERPKGSFSTLEIQRTEQGDSAMYLCASSLGPHYEQYFGPGTRLTVT.

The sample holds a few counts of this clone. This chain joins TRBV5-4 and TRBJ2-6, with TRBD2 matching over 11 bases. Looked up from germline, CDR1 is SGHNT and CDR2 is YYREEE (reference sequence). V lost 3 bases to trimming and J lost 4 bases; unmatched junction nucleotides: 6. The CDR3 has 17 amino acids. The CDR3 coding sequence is TGTGCCAGCAGCTCCCTAGCGGGAGGTACCGGGGCCAACGTCCTGACTTTC. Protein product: CASSSLAGGTGANVLTF.

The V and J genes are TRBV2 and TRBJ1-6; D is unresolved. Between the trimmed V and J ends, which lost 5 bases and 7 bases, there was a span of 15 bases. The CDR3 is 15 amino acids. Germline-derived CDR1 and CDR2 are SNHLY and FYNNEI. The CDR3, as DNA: TGTGCCAGCAGTATAGAAAGCGGGCGGAATTCACCCCTCCACTTT. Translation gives CASSIESGRNSPLHF.

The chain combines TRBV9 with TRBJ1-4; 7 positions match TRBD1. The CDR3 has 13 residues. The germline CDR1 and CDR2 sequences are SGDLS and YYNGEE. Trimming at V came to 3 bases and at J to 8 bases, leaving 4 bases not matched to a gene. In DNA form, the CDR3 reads TGTGCCAGCAGCGCCGACAGGGCAGAAAAACTGTTTTTT. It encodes CASSADRAEKLFF.

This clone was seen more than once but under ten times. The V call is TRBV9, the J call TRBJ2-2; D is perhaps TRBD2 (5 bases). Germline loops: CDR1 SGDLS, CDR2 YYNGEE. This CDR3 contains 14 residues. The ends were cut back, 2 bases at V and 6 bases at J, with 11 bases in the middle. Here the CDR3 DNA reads TGTGCCAGCAGCGTGACTGGGAGTGCCGGGGAGCTGTTTTTT. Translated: CASSVTGSAGELFF.

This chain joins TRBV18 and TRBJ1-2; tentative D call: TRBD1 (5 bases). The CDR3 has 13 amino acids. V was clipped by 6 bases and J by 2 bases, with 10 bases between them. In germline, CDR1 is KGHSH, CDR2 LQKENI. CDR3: CASSRGGNYGYTF. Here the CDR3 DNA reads TGTGCCAGCTCTCGCGGGGGGAACTATGGCTACACCTTC. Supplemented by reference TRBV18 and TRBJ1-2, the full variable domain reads NAGVMQNPRHLVRRRGQEARLRCSPMKGHSHVYWYRQLPEEGLKFMVYLQKENIIDESGMPKERFSAEFPKEGPSILRIQQVVRGDSAAYFCASSRGGNYGYTFGSGTRLTVV.

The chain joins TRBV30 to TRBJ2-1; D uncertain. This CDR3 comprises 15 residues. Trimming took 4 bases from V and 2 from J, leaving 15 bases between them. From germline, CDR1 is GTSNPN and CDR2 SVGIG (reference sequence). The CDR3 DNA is TGTGCCTGGACGGAGCCCCCCGTCCCCTACAATGAGCAGTTCTTC. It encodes CAWTEPPVPYNEQFF.

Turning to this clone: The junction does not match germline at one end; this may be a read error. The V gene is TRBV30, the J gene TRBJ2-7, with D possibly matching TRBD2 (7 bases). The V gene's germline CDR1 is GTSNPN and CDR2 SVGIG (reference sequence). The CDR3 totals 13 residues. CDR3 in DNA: TGTGCCCGGAGCCAGGGGCTGGGGGGGGAGCAGTACTTC. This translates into CARSQGLGGEQYF.

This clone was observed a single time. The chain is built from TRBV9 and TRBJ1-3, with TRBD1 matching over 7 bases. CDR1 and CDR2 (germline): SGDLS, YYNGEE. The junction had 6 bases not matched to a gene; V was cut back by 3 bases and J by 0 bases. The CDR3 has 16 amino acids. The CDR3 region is CASSALTGSSGNTIYF. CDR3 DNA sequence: TGTGCCAGCAGCGCATTGACAGGGTCCTCTGGAAACACCATATATTTT.

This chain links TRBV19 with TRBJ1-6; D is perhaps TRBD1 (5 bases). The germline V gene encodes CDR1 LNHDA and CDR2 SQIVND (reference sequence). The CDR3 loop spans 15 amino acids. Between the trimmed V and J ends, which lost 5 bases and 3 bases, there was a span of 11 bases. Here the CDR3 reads CASSPQGGYNSPLHF. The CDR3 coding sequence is TGTGCCAGTAGTCCTCAGGGAGGCTATAATTCACCCCTCCACTTT.

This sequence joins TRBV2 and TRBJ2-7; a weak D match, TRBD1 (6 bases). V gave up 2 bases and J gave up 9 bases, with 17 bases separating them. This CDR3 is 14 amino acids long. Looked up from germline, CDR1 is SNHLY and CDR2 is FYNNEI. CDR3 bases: TGTGCCAGCAGTGAAAACCAGGACAGCATAAGGCAGTACTTC. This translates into CASSENQDSIRQYF.

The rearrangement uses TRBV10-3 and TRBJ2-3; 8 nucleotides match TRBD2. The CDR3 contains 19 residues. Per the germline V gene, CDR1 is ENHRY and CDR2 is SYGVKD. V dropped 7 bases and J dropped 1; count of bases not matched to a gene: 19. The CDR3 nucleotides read TGTGCCATCAAAGTAACCCGGGGGGGATCCCTCCCTGGCACAGATACGCAGTATTTT. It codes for CAIKVTRGGSLPGTDTQYF.

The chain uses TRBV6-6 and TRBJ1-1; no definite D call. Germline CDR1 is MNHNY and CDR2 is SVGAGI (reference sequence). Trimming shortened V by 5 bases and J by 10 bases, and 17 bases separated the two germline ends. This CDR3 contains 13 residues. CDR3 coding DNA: TGTGCCAGCAGTCTAACGAGGGATCGTTCAGCTTTCTTT. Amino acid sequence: CASSLTRDRSAFF.

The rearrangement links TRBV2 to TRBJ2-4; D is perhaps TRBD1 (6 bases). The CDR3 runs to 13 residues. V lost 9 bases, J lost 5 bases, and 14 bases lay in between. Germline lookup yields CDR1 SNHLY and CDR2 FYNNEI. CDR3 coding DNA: TGTGCCAGTTATTTACAGGGAGAAAACATTCAGTACTTC. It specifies CASYLQGENIQYF.

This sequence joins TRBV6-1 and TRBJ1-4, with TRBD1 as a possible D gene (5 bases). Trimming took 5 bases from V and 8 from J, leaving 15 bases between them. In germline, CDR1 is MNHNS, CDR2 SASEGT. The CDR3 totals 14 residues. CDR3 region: CASSSGRVREKLFF. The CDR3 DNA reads TGTGCCAGCAGTTCAGGGAGGGTGAGGGAAAAACTGTTTTTT.